Below are 5 T cell receptor beta chains sequenced from a single sample in a study of blood T cell repertoires in COVID-19. TCRdb keeps only in-frame clones here, not all; method: immunoSEQ multiplex PCR. The table has about 75,000 clones, 80% to 95% seen once. Sequenced: peripheral blood. Receptors were obtained from a human donor in a cohort sampled during active COVID-19.

The genes are TRBV19 and TRBJ1-2, with TRBD1 matching 10 bases. Germline loops: CDR1 LNHDA, CDR2 SQIVND (reference sequence). V was pared by 5 bases and J by 8 bases, with 5 bases of the junction left unmatched. There are 13 residues in the CDR3. CDR3 in amino acids: CASSLTGGRGYTF. The CDR3, as DNA: TGTGCCAGTAGTCTGACAGGGGGCAGGGGCTACACCTTC.

The rearrangement uses TRBV29-1 and TRBJ1-1; weak D call: TRBD1 (6 bases). The CDR3 length is 10 residues. Trimming cost V 6 bases and J 7 bases, with 9 bases left between them. Germline CDR1 is SQVTM and CDR2 is ANQGSEA. The DNA of the CDR3 is TGCAGCGTCAGGGACATTGAAGCTTTCTTT. It is translated as CSVRDIEAFF.

The V and J genes are TRBV4-3 and TRBJ2-3, with D tentatively TRBD2 (5 bases). Looked up from germline, CDR1 is LGHNA and CDR2 is YSLEER. V lost 0 bases and J lost 2, with 18 bases in between. This CDR3 is built from 18 residues. In DNA, the CDR3 is TGCGCCAGCAGCCAAGATTTATTAGGAGGCGCGGCCACAGATACGCAGTATTTT. Protein product: CASSQDLLGGAATDTQYF.

The chain is built from TRBV3-1 (or the pseudogene TRBV3-2) and TRBJ1-4; no clear D. Germline values: CDR1 LGHDT, CDR2 YNNKEL (reference sequence). Trimming shortened V by 1 base and J by 7 bases, and 13 bases separated the two germline ends. This CDR3 has 15 residues. The CDR3 nucleotides are TGTGCCAGCAGCCAAGGCGGTCCTGCTTCTGAAAAACTGTTTTTT. Its protein is CASSQGGPASEKLFF.

The chain carries TRBV19 and TRBJ1-6; no clear D. Germline values: CDR1 LNHDA, CDR2 SQIVND (reference sequence). V was shortened by 0 bases and J by 4 bases, with 13 bases between the two germline ends. The length of the CDR3 is 17 residues. The CDR3 sequence is CASSIEHSGRYNSPLHF. DNA of the CDR3: TGTGCCAGTAGTATAGAACACAGCGGGCGGTATAATTCACCCCTCCACTTT.